A selection of T cell receptor beta chains follows, all from one sample in a study of cytotoxic CD8 clonotypes in ibrutinib-treated CLL. Libraries were prepared by immunoSEQ multiplex PCR; TCRdb keeps only in-frame clonotypes and omits some of them. The sample has some 300,000 clones, roughly 85% seen once. The sequenced sample was PBMCs, obtained before ibrutinib treatment. These receptor sequences come from a human donor with chronic lymphocytic leukemia. The CDR3 runs from the conserved cysteine through the conserved F or W. Fields, in order: CDR3 protein, CDR3 DNA, D gene, clone size, J gene, V gene. A D gene is named only where the DNA matches it firmly. Clone sizes are given selectively: once, few, many, or a class where the clone is expanded.

CASSSMISGGVLKFF | TGTGCCAGCAGCTCTATGATTTCGGGCGGGGTCCTTAAGTTCTTC | NA | NA | TRBJ2-1 | TRBV13
CASSLKAGKKEAFF | TGTGCCAGCAGTTTGAAGGCAGGTAAAAAGGAGGCTTTCTTT | NA | NA | TRBJ1-1 | TRBV28
CSVGGTDHYGYTF | TGCAGCGTTGGAGGGACGGACCACTATGGCTACACCTTC | NA | NA | TRBJ1-2 | TRBV29-1
CASTTYRGQETQYF | TGTGCCAGCACAACTTACAGGGGCCAAGAGACCCAGTACTTC | TRBD1 | NA | TRBJ2-5 | TRBV7-8
CASSPPGLYQPQHF | TGTGCCAGCTCACCACCGGGTCTTTATCAGCCCCAGCATTTT | NA | NA | TRBJ1-5 | TRBV18
CASSDILAGGSYEQYF | TGTGCCAGTAGTGACATATTAGCGGGAGGGAGCTACGAGCAGTACTTC | TRBD2 | once | TRBJ2-7 | TRBV19
CASSAGTGSTDTQYF | TGTGCCAGCAGTGCCGGGACAGGGAGCACAGATACGCAGTATTTT | TRBD1 | NA | TRBJ2-3 | TRBV28
CASSVRQGSAQPQHF | TGTGCCAGTAGTGTCCGACAGGGTTCGGCTCAGCCCCAGCATTTT | TRBD1 | once | TRBJ1-5 | TRBV19
CASSRGAGWEQYF | TGCGCCAGCAGCCGCGGGGCGGGGTGGGAGCAGTACTTC | NA | once | TRBJ2-7 | TRBV4-3
CASSQEYGQLYYGYTF | TGCGCCAGCAGCCAGGAATACGGACAGTTATACTATGGCTACACCTTC | NA | NA | TRBJ1-2 | TRBV4-3
CSVVLATSTDTQYF | TGCAGCGTTGTGCTAGCGACTAGCACAGATACGCAGTATTTT | NA | NA | TRBJ2-3 | TRBV29-1
CASSTGQGPPQFF | TGCGCCAGCAGCACCGGACAGGGGCCACCCCAGTTCTTC | TRBD1 | NA | TRBJ2-1 | TRBV5-1
CASSFSGVANEKLFF | TGTGCCAGCAGTTTTTCTGGGGTAGCTAATGAAAAACTGTTTTTT | NA | once | TRBJ1-4 | TRBV27
CASSLGGEATYEQYF | TGTGCCAGCAGCCTCGGGGGGGAAGCTACCTACGAGCAGTACTTC | TRBD2 | NA | TRBJ2-7 | TRBV4-2
CASSTSDTQYF | TGTGCCAGCAGTACATCAGATACGCAGTATTTT | NA | NA | TRBJ2-3 | TRBV27
CASSQEWAETQYF | TGTGCCAGCAGCCAAGAATGGGCAGAGACCCAGTACTTC | NA | NA | TRBJ2-5 | TRBV14
CASSLRSVETQYF | TGTGCCAGCAGCTTAAGGTCGGTCGAGACCCAGTACTTC | NA | NA | TRBJ2-5 | TRBV11-3
CASSPWGQGVYGYTF | TGTGCCAGCAGTCCATGGGGACAGGGTGTCTATGGCTACACCTTC | TRBD1 | NA | TRBJ1-2 | TRBV27
CASSQTGNYGYTF | TGCGCCAGCAGCCAAACAGGGAACTATGGCTACACCTTC | NA | few | TRBJ1-2 | TRBV5-1
CASAIGETQYF | TGTGCTAGTGCCATCGGGGAGACCCAGTACTTC | NA | NA | TRBJ2-5 | TRBV12-5
CASSHTQGFQNIQYF | TGTGCCAGCAGCCACACACAGGGATTTCAAAACATTCAGTACTTC | NA | NA | TRBJ2-4 | TRBV4-2
CASSTTGATTEAFF | TGTGCCAGCAGTACGACAGGGGCAACCACTGAAGCTTTCTTT | TRBD1 | NA | TRBJ1-1 | TRBV6-5
CASSLLGTGSGNTIYF | TGTGCCAGCAGCTTATTAGGGACAGGCTCTGGAAACACCATATATTTT | TRBD1 | NA | TRBJ1-3 | TRBV7-9
CASSPGPTNTEAFF | TGTGCCAGCTCACCGGGACCGACGAACACTGAAGCTTTCTTT | NA | NA | TRBJ1-1 | TRBV18